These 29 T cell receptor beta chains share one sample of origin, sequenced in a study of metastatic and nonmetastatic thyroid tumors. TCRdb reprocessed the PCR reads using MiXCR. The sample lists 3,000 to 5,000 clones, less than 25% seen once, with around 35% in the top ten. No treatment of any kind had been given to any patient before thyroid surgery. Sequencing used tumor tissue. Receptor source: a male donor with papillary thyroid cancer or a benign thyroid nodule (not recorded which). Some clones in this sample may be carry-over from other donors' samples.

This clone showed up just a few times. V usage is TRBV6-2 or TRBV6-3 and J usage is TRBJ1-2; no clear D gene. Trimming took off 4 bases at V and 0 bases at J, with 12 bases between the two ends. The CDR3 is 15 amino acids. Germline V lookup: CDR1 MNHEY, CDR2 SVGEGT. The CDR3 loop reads CASSSHSLANYGYTF. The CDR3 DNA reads TGTGCCAGCAGTTCCCACAGTTTGGCTAACTATGGCTACACCTTC.

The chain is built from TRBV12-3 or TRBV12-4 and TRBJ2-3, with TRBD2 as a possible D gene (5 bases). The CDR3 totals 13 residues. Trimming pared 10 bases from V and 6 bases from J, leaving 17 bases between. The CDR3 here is CATSSMGSDTQYF. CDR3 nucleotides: TGTGCCACCTCGTCGATGGGGAGTGATACGCAGTATTTT.

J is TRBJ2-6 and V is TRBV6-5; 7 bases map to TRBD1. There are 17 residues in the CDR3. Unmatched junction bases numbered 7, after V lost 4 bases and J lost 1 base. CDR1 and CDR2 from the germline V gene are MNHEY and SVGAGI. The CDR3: CASSWGQLKSGANVLTF. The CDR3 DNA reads TGTGCCAGCAGTTGGGGACAGCTGAAATCTGGGGCCAACGTCCTGACTTTC.

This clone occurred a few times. The CDR3 here is CASSEHYEQFF. DNA for the CDR3: TGTGCCAGCAGCGAACACTATGAGCAGTTCTTC. V and J are TRBV7-8 and TRBJ2-1; unclear D gene. The germline V gene has CDR1 SGHVS and CDR2 FQNEAQ. There are 11 residues in the CDR3. V was cut by 5 bases and J by 8 bases, with 7 bases left in between.

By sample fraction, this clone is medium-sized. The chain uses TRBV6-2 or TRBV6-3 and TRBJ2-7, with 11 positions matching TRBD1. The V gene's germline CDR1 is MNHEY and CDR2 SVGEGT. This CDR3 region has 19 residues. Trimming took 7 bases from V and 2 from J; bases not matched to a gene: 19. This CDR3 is CASTSPGPGQGGKPYEQYF. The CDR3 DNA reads TGTGCCAGCACCTCCCCCGGTCCGGGACAGGGGGGAAAACCCTACGAGCAGTACTTC.

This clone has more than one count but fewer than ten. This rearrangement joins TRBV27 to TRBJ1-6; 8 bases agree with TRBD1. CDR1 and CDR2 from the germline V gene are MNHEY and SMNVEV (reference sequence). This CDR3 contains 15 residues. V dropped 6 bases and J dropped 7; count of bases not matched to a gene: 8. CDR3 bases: TGTGCCAGCAGATCCCTGGACAGGGTCAATTCACCCCTCCACTTT. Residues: CASRSLDRVNSPLHF.

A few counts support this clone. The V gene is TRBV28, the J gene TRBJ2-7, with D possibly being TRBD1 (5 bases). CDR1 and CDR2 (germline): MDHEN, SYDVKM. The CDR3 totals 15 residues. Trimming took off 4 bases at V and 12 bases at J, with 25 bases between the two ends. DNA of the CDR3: TGTGCCAGCAGTTCCCCAGGGAAAGCCACCTACGGGCGGTACTTC. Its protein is CASSSPGKATYGRYF.

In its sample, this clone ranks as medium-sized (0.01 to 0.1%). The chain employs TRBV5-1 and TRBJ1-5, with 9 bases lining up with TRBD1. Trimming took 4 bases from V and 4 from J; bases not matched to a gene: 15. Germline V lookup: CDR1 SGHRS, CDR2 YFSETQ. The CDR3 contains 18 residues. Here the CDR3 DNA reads TGCGCCAGCAGCCCCCGGCCGACGGGACAGGGAGGAAATCAGCCCCAGCATTTT. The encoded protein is CASSPRPTGQGGNQPQHF.

CDR3 coding DNA: TGTGCCAGCAGCTCGGGGGACAGGGGAGGAAACACTGAAGCTTTCTTT. Its translation: CASSSGDRGGNTEAFF. The V call is TRBV11-2, the J call TRBJ1-1, with 10 bases identical to TRBD1. Germline CDR1 reads SGHAT; CDR2 reads FQNNGV. Germline trimming cut 4 bases from V and 2 bases from J; bases unmatched to any gene: 7. The CDR3 has 16 amino acids. The full variable domain, with the rest looked up from reference TRBV11-2 and TRBJ1-1, is EAGVAQSPRYKIIEKRQSVAFWCNPISGHATLYWYQQILGQGPKLLIQFQNNGVVDDSQLPKDRFSAERLKGVDSTLKIQPAKLEDSAVYLCASSSGDRGGNTEAFFGQGTRLTVV.

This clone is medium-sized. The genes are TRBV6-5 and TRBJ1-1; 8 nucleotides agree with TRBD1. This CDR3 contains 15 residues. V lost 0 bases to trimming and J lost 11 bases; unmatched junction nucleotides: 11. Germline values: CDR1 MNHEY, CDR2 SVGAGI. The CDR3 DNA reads TGTGCCAGCAGTTACTCGAGGGGACACAGGGGGAAGGCTTTCTTT. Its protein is CASSYSRGHRGKAFF.

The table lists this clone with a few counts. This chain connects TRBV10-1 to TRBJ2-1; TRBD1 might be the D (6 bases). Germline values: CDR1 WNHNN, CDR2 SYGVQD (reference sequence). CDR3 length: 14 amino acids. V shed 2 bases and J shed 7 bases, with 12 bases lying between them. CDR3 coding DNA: TGCGCCAGCAGTGAGGAGGGACACGTAAATGAGCAGTTCTTC. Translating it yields CASSEEGHVNEQFF.

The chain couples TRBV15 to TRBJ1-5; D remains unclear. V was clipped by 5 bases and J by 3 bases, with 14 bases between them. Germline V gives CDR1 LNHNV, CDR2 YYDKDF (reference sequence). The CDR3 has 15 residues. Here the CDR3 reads CATSGGPSPNQPQHF. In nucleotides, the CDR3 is TGTGCCACCAGCGGTGGGCCGTCACCCAATCAGCCCCAGCATTTT.

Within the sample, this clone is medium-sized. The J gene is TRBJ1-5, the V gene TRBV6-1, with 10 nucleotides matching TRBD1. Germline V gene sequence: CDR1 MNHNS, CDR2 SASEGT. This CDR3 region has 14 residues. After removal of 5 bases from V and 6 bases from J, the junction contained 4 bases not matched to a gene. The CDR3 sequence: CASSLGQGGQPQHF. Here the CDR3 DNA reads TGTGCCAGCAGTCTCGGACAGGGGGGTCAGCCCCAGCATTTT.

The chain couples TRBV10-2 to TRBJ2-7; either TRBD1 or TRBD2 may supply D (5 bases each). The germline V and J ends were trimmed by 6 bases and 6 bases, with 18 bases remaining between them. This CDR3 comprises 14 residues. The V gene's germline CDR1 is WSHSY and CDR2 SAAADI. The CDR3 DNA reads TGCGCCAGCAGAGCCGGGACGCTGACTTCCGAGCAGTACTTC. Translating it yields CASRAGTLTSEQYF.

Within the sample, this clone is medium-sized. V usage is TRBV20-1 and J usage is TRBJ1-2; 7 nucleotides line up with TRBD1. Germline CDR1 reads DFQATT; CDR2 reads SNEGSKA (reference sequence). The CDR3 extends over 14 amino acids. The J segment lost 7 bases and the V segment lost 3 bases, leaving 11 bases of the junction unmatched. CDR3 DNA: TGCAGTGCTAGGGGGCCCGACAGGGAAGGTGGCTACACCTTC. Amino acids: CSARGPDREGGYTF.

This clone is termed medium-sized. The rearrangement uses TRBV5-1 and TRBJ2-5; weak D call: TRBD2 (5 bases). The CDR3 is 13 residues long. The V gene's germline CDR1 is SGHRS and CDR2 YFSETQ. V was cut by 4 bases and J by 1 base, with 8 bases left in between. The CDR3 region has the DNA TGCGCCAGCAGCCCGAGGGTCCAAGAGACCCAGTACTTC. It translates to CASSPRVQETQYF.

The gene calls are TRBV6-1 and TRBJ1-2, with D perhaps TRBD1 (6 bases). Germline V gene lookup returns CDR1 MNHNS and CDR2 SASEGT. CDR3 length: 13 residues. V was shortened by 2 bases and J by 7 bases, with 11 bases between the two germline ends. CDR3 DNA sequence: TGTGCCAGCAGTGAATGGGGGGCGGTTGGCTACACCTTC. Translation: CASSEWGAVGYTF.

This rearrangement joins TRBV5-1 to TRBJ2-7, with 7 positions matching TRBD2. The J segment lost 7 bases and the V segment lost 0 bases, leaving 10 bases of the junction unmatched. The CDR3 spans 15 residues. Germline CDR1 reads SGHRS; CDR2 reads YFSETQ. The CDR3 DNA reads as TGCGCCAGCAGCTTGGGGTCGGGACTACCTTTGGAGCAGTACTTC. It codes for CASSLGSGLPLEQYF.

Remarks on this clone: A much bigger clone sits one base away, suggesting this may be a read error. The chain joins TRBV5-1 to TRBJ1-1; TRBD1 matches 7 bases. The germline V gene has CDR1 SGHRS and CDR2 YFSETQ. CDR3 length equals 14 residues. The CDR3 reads CVSSLASGGTEAFF. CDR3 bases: TGCGTCAGCAGCTTGGCCTCAGGGGGCACTGAAGCTTTCTTT. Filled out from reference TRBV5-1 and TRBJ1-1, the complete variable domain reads KAGVTQTPRYLIKTRGQQVTLSCSPISGHRSVSWYQQTPGQGLQFLFEYFSETQRNKGNFPGRFSGRQFSNSRSEMNVSTLELGDSALYLCVSSLASGGTEAFFGQGTRLTVV.

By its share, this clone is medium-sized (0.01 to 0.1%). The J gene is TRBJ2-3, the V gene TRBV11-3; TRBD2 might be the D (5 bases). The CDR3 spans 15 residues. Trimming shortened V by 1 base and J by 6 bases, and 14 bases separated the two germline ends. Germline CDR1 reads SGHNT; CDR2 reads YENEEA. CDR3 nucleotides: TGTGCCAGCAGCTTAGTCGGGATCACCGGCGATACGCAGTATTTT. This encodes CASSLVGITGDTQYF.

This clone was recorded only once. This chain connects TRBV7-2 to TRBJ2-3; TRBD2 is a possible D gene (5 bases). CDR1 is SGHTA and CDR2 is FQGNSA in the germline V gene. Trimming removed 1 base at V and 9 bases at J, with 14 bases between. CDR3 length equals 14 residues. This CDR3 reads CASSLGIFSGTQYF. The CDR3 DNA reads TGTGCCAGCAGCTTAGGAATCTTTTCGGGAACGCAGTATTTT. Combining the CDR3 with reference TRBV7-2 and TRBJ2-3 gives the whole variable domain GAGVSQSPSNKVTEKGKDVELRCDPISGHTALYWYRQSLGQGLEFLIYFQGNSAPDKSGLPSDRFSAERTGGSVSTLTIQRTQQEDSAVYLCASSLGIFSGTQYFGPGTRLTVL.

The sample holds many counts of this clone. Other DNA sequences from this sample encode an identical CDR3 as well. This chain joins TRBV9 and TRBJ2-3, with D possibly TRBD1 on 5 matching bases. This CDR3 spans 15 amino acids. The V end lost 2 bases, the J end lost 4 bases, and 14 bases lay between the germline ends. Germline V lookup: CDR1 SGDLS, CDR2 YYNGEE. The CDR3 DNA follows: TGTGCCAGCAGCGTCATACCAGGGCTGGCAGATACGCAGTATTTT. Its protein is CASSVIPGLADTQYF.

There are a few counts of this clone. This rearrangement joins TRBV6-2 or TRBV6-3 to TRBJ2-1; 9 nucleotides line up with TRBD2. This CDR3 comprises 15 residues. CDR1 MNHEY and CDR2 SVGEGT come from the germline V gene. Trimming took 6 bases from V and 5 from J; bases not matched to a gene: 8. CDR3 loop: CASSPASGADNEQFF. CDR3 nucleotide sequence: TGTGCCAGCAGCCCCGCTAGCGGGGCCGACAATGAGCAGTTCTTC.

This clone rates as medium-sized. CDR3 DNA sequence: TGTGCCAGTAGTATGGTTAGGGGGAACTACTACGAGCAGTACTTC. It is translated as CASSMVRGNYYEQYF. The chain uses TRBV19 and TRBJ2-7; D possibly corresponds to TRBD1 (6 bases). Trimming shortened V by 3 bases and J by 3 bases, and 15 bases separated the two germline ends. The germline V gene encodes CDR1 LNHDA and CDR2 SQIVND (reference sequence). CDR3 size: 15 residues.

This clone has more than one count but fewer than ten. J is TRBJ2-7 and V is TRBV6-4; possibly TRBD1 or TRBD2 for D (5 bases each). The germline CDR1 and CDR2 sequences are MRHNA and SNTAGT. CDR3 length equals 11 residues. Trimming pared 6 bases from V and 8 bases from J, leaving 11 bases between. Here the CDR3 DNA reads TGTGCCAGCAGATACCGGGACCAGCAGTACTTC. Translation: CASRYRDQQYF.

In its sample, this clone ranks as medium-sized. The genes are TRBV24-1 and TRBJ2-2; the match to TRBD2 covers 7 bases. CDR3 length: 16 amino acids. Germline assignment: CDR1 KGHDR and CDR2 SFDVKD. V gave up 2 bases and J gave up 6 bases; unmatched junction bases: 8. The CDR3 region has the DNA TGTGCCACCAGTGATTATGGGGGGGTACTGTCCGGGGAGCTGTTTTTT. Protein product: CATSDYGGVLSGELFF.

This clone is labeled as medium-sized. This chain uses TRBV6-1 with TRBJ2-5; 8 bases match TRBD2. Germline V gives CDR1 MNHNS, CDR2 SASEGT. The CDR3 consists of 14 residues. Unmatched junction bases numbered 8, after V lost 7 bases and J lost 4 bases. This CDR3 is CASKRAGAPETQYF. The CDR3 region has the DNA TGTGCCAGCAAGAGAGCGGGAGCCCCAGAGACCCAGTACTTC.

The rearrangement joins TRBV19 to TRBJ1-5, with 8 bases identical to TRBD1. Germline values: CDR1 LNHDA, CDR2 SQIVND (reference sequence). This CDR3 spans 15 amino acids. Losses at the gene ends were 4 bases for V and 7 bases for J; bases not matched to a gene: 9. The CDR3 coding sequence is TGTGCCAGTAGTAGGACAGGGAGGAGGGGACAGCCCCAGCATTTT. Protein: CASSRTGRRGQPQHF.

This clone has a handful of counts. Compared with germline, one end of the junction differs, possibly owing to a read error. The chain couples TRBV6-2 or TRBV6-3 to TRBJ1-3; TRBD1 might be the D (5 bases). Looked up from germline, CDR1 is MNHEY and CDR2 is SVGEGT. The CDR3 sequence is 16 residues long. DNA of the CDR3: TGTGCCAGTAGTTACCCCCGAATAGGGGCTGGAAACACCATATATTTT. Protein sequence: CASSYPRIGAGNTIYF.